These 28 T cell receptor beta chains were all obtained from the same sample, sequenced in a study of blood T cell repertoires in COVID-19. The data were produced by immunoSEQ multiplex PCR, yet TCRdb's version contains in-frame clones alone and is incomplete. This table has approximately 300,000 clones, roughly nine tenths appearing once. Sequencing was carried out using PBMCs or T cells enriched from blood (not recorded which). The receptors were gathered from a man between 60 and 70 years old who had recovered from COVID-19.

The CDR3 protein is CASSQDRGASSSYNEQFF. For the CDR3, the DNA is TGCGCCAGCAGCCAAGATAGGGGTGCGTCAAGCTCCTACAATGAGCAGTTCTTC. V and J are TRBV4-3 and TRBJ2-1, with TRBD1 as a possible D gene (5 bases). The CDR3 covers 18 residues. CDR1 and CDR2 from the germline V gene are LGHNA and YSLEER. Trimming shortened V by 0 bases and J by 0 bases, and 15 bases separated the two germline ends.

CDR3: CSASAGDQETQYF. The CDR3 DNA reads as TGCAGTGCTAGTGCGGGGGACCAAGAGACCCAGTACTTC. V and J are TRBV20-1 and TRBJ2-5, with 7 bases fitting TRBD2. The junction had 1 base not matched to a gene; V was cut back by 3 bases and J by 0 bases. CDR1 is DFQATT, CDR2 SNEGSKA, per germline (reference sequence). The CDR3 has 13 residues.

The CDR3 reads CASSEDRARETQYF. The CDR3 DNA is TGTGCCAGCAGCGAGGACAGGGCTCGTGAGACCCAGTACTTC. This chain uses TRBV6-5 with TRBJ2-5; TRBD1 agrees at 8 bases. The V gene end was trimmed by 6 bases and the J gene end by 5 bases; junction bases not matched to a gene: 8. The CDR3 spans 14 residues. Per germline, CDR1 MNHEY and CDR2 SVGAGI.

On this clone: At the DNA level, this CDR3 is encoded by other sequences in the same sample as well. V usage is TRBV5-4 and J usage is TRBJ1-2; no clear D. The CDR3 length is 13 residues. Trimming pared 0 bases from V and 6 bases from J, leaving 9 bases between. Germline V gene data show CDR1 as SGHNT and CDR2 as YYREEE (reference sequence). This chain's CDR3 is CASSLAGRDGYTF. In nucleotides, the CDR3 is TGTGCCAGCAGCTTGGCGGGGAGGGATGGCTACACCTTC.

The CDR3 DNA follows: TGTGCCAGCTCACAACTCCGGGACGGCGGGGGGACCCAGTACTTC. Amino acids: CASSQLRDGGGTQYF. The chain is built from TRBV18 and TRBJ2-5; TRBD2 aligns across 7 bases. Germline CDR1 and CDR2: KGHSH and LQKENI. The CDR3 is 15 residues long. The J segment lost 7 bases and the V segment lost 4 bases, leaving 12 bases of the junction unmatched. The full variable domain, its missing parts supplied by reference TRBV18 and TRBJ2-5, is NAGVMQNPRHLVRRRGQEARLRCSPMKGHSHVYWYRQLPEEGLKFMVYLQKENIIDESGMPKERFSAEFPKEGPSILRIQQVVRGDSAAYFCASSQLRDGGGTQYFGPGTRLLVL.

The chain has TRBV4-1 and TRBJ1-6, with 9 bases that match TRBD1. The CDR3 runs 20 residues. The germline V gene has CDR1 MGHRA and CDR2 YSYEKL. J was trimmed by 9 bases and V by 1 base; bases with no gene match: 19. The CDR3: CASSQVLPSESRTGVSPLHF. CDR3 in DNA: TGCGCCAGCAGCCAAGTCCTTCCCTCAGAAAGTAGGACAGGGGTTTCACCCCTCCACTTT.

V and J are TRBV7-9 and TRBJ2-5; unclear D gene. The V and J ends lost 5 bases and 2 bases respectively, with 12 bases between them. Germline V gene sequence: CDR1 SEHNR, CDR2 FQNEAQ (reference sequence). The CDR3 contains 14 residues. CDR3 residues: CASSLLIGQETQYF. The DNA for the CDR3 is TGTGCCAGCAGCCTACTAATTGGGCAAGAGACCCAGTACTTC.

Notes on this clone: One junction end does not reproduce the germline sequence, and a read error may be involved. The chain has TRBV7-7 and TRBJ2-7; 8 nucleotides match TRBD1. Germline V gene sequence: CDR1 SSHAT, CDR2 FNYEAQ (reference sequence). The CDR3 is made up of 14 amino acids. The CDR3 nucleotides are TGTGCTAGCAGCCTCGCACAGGGGGATTACGAGCAGTACTTC. Amino acid sequence: CASSLAQGDYEQYF.

The chain has TRBV7-3 and TRBJ2-2; 7 bases map to TRBD2. The germline CDR1 and CDR2 sequences are SGHTA and FQGTGA. Losses at the gene ends were 11 bases for V and 4 bases for J; bases not matched to a gene: 10. The CDR3 has 14 amino acids. The CDR3 bases are TGTGCCCCACATTCCGGGGGGTTCACCGGGGAGCTGTTTTTT. Amino acid sequence: CAPHSGGFTGELFF.

This chain joins TRBV3-1 (or the pseudogene TRBV3-2) and TRBJ1-2, with D possibly being TRBD1 (5 bases). V was clipped by 2 bases and J by 2 bases, with 18 bases between them. This CDR3 region has 17 residues. The V gene's germline CDR1 is LGHDT and CDR2 YNNKEL (reference sequence). The CDR3 is CASSQLGTSVPNYGYTF. The CDR3, as DNA: TGTGCCAGCAGCCAATTAGGGACTTCGGTTCCGAACTATGGCTACACCTTC.

V usage is TRBV7-2 and J usage is TRBJ2-3; weak D call: TRBD1 (5 bases). The CDR3 length is 15 residues. Trimming left V 1 base short and J 7 bases short, with 15 bases between. CDR1 SGHTA and CDR2 FQGNSA come from the germline V gene. CDR3 region: CASSLGVQGSNTQYF. Written as DNA, the CDR3 is TGTGCCAGCAGCTTAGGAGTTCAGGGTTCGAATACGCAGTATTTT.

V is TRBV18 and J is TRBJ2-2; no clear D gene. The V gene lost 4 bases and the J gene lost 2 bases, with 8 bases spanning the gap. From germline, CDR1 is KGHSH and CDR2 LQKENI. The CDR3 is made up of 14 amino acids. The CDR3 DNA reads TGTGCCAGCTCACAAAACAGTAACACCGGGGAGCTGTTTTTT. Translated, it gives CASSQNSNTGELFF.

This sequence joins TRBV5-1 and TRBJ2-7; weak D call: TRBD1 (6 bases). CDR3 length: 14 amino acids. Trimming shortened V by 4 bases and J by 3 bases, and 14 bases separated the two germline ends. Germline V lookup: CDR1 SGHRS, CDR2 YFSETQ. This CDR3 is CASSRPGTLYEQYF. The CDR3 coding sequence is TGCGCCAGCAGCCGCCCCGGGACACTCTACGAGCAGTACTTC.

The V gene is TRBV6-1, the J gene TRBJ2-3; D possibly corresponds to TRBD2 (7 bases). The germline V gene encodes CDR1 MNHNS and CDR2 SASEGT. The CDR3 totals 15 residues. Deletions cut 2 bases from V and 4 bases from J, with 13 bases between. CDR3 bases: TGTGCCAGCAGTGAACGGGGGGCGCCAGCAGATACGCAGTATTTT. It yields the protein CASSERGAPADTQYF.

The chain combines TRBV15 with TRBJ1-1; D unresolved. The CDR3 sequence is 18 residues long. Trimming left V 3 bases short and J 1 base short, with 21 bases between. Germline CDR1 and CDR2: LNHNV and YYDKDF (reference sequence). CDR3 in amino acids: CATSRDSLLRVQNTEAFF. In nucleotides, the CDR3 is TGTGCCACCAGCAGGGATTCACTACTGAGGGTCCAGAACACTGAAGCTTTCTTT.

This clone has just one count. J is TRBJ2-5 and V is TRBV6-6; TRBD1 matches 7 bases. The CDR3 runs 13 residues. V was pared by 6 bases and J by 7 bases, with 8 bases of the junction left unmatched. Germline CDR1 MNHNY, CDR2 SVGAGI (reference sequence). CDR3 in DNA: TGTGCCAGCAGCCCAGGGGGATTTGGGACCCAGTACTTC. This encodes CASSPGGFGTQYF.

The chain combines TRBV6-1 with TRBJ2-5; the match to TRBD1 covers 7 bases. V lost 1 base to trimming and J lost 4 bases; unmatched junction nucleotides: 9. Germline V gene sequence: CDR1 MNHNS, CDR2 SASEGT. The CDR3 consists of 16 residues. CDR3 loop: CASSEGGGRGRETQYF. The CDR3, as DNA: TGTGCCAGCAGTGAAGGCGGAGGCAGGGGGAGAGAGACCCAGTACTTC.

The chain is built from TRBV12-5 and TRBJ1-5; no clear D gene. CDR1 and CDR2 (germline): LGHNT, FRNRAP. V lost 6 bases, J lost 8 bases, and 8 bases lay in between. The CDR3 totals 11 residues. Here the CDR3 reads CASGLQKPQHF. The CDR3 DNA reads TGTGCTAGTGGATTACAGAAGCCCCAGCATTTT. The full variable domain, with the rest looked up from reference TRBV12-5 and TRBJ1-5, is DARVTQTPRHKVTEMGQEVTMRCQPILGHNTVFWYRQTMMQGLELLAYFRNRAPLDDSGMPKDRFSAEMPDATLATLKIQPSEPRDSAVYFCASGLQKPQHFGDGTRLSIL.

V and J are TRBV3-1 (or the pseudogene TRBV3-2) and TRBJ1-4; 9 positions agree with TRBD1. CDR1 is LGHDT and CDR2 is YNNKEL in the germline V gene (reference sequence). This CDR3 region has 15 residues. Trimming removed 1 base from V and 5 bases from J; junction bases left unmatched: 2. The CDR3 DNA sequence: TGTGCCAGCAGCCAAGGGACAGGGGTAAATGAAAAACTGTTTTTT. It translates to CASSQGTGVNEKLFF.

V gene TRBV6-5 combines with J gene TRBJ1-5; D not certain. V dropped 3 bases and J dropped 4 bases, with 13 bases sitting between them. Germline CDR1 reads MNHEY; CDR2 reads SVGAGI. CDR3 length equals 15 residues. Here the CDR3 DNA reads TGTGCCAGCAGTTATTCCGGGGTTGGTAATCAGCCCCAGCATTTT. This sequence encodes CASSYSGVGNQPQHF.

The chain combines TRBV30 with TRBJ1-1; D is perhaps TRBD1 (5 bases). Germline V gene sequence: CDR1 GTSNPN, CDR2 SVGIG (reference sequence). V dropped 0 bases and J dropped 13 bases, with 15 bases sitting between them. The CDR3 sequence is 12 residues long. The CDR3 sequence: CAWSVTLFGGFF. The DNA for the CDR3 is TGTGCCTGGAGTGTAACCCTATTCGGGGGTTTCTTT.

The rearrangement joins TRBV6-4 to TRBJ2-3; 7 nucleotides align to TRBD2. Looked up from germline, CDR1 is MRHNA and CDR2 is SNTAGT. This CDR3 comprises 15 residues. Losses at the gene ends were 1 base for V and 2 bases for J; bases not matched to a gene: 3. The CDR3 is CASSDWGGTTDTQYF. The DNA for the CDR3 is TGTGCCAGCAGTGACTGGGGGGGGACCACAGATACGCAGTATTTT.

The V and J genes are TRBV2 and TRBJ2-6; possibly TRBD1 for D (6 bases). Germline lookup yields CDR1 SNHLY and CDR2 FYNNEI. Deletions cut 7 bases from V and 0 bases from J, with 25 bases between. This CDR3 comprises 20 residues. As DNA, the CDR3 is TGTGCCAGCATCCTGGAATCCCTTAACAGGGTTGGCTCTGGGGCCAACGTCCTGACTTTC. It specifies CASILESLNRVGSGANVLTF.

The chain has TRBV7-2 and TRBJ2-3; maybe TRBD2 (6 bases). CDR3 length equals 15 residues. Between the trimmed V and J ends, which lost 7 bases and 1 base, there was a span of 15 bases. From germline, CDR1 is SGHTA and CDR2 FQGNSA. DNA for the CDR3: TGTGCCAGCACCTCTTGGAGGGTAGGCACAGATACGCAGTATTTT. It is translated as CASTSWRVGTDTQYF.

The V and J genes are TRBV11-3 and TRBJ2-1; TRBD2 is a possible D gene (5 bases). The CDR3 extends over 15 amino acids. Deletions cut 3 bases from V and 2 bases from J, with 11 bases between. Germline V gives CDR1 SGHNT, CDR2 YENEEA. CDR3 bases: TGTGCCAGCAGCTTCGGAGCGGCCACCTACAATGAGCAGTTCTTC. Protein product: CASSFGAATYNEQFF.

The chain has TRBV6-5 and TRBJ1-6; TRBD1 matches 9 bases. Germline loops: CDR1 MNHEY, CDR2 SVGAGI. The CDR3 has 15 amino acids. After removal of 6 bases from V and 7 bases from J, the junction contained 7 bases not matched to a gene. CDR3 residues: CASSLHRGLNSPLHF. CDR3 bases: TGTGCCAGCAGCTTGCACAGGGGGCTAAATTCACCCCTCCACTTT.

The chain links TRBV9 to TRBJ2-5; D is unclear. The CDR3 is 15 residues long. Germline V lookup: CDR1 SGDLS, CDR2 YYNGEE. Trimming took 4 bases from V and 0 from J, leaving 13 bases between them. The CDR3: CASSPTRRNQETQYF. The CDR3 DNA reads as TGTGCCAGCAGCCCTACCCGGCGGAACCAAGAGACCCAGTACTTC.

The chain carries TRBV20-1 and TRBJ2-1; TRBD2 is a possible D gene (6 bases). Trimming removed 3 bases at V and 0 bases at J, with 21 bases between. Looked up from germline, CDR1 is DFQATT and CDR2 is SNEGSKA (reference sequence). The CDR3 sequence is 18 residues long. CDR3 DNA sequence: TGCAGTGCTAGTGGGGCGGGGCGGGACCCGAGCTCCTACAATGAGCAGTTCTTC. Encoded protein: CSASGAGRDPSSYNEQFF.